This paragraph covers one T cell receptor (beta chain) sequence. With V trimmed by 7 bases and J by 5 bases, 12 bases remained unmatched. Germline V CDR1 and CDR2: LGHNT, FRNRAP. The CDR3 spans 15 residues. Using immunoSEQ multiplex PCR, the repertoire was profiled, and TCRdb retains in-frame clones only, with some absent. Among around 97,000 clones listed, 88% were seen once. This entry is derived from a study of blood T cell repertoires in COVID-19. Across the whole study: PBMCs, B-cell-depleted T cells, or T cells were the source of the cDNA or gDNA that made up the material.

Sequenced input: peripheral blood. The origin of this receptor is a human donor in a cohort sampled during active COVID-19. The rearrangement links TRBV12-5 to TRBJ2-3; 7 bases align to TRBD1. This chain's CDR3 is CASALEQGEGDTQYF. Written as DNA, the CDR3 is TGTGCTAGTGCCCTGGAGCAGGGGGAAGGAGATACGCAGTATTTT.